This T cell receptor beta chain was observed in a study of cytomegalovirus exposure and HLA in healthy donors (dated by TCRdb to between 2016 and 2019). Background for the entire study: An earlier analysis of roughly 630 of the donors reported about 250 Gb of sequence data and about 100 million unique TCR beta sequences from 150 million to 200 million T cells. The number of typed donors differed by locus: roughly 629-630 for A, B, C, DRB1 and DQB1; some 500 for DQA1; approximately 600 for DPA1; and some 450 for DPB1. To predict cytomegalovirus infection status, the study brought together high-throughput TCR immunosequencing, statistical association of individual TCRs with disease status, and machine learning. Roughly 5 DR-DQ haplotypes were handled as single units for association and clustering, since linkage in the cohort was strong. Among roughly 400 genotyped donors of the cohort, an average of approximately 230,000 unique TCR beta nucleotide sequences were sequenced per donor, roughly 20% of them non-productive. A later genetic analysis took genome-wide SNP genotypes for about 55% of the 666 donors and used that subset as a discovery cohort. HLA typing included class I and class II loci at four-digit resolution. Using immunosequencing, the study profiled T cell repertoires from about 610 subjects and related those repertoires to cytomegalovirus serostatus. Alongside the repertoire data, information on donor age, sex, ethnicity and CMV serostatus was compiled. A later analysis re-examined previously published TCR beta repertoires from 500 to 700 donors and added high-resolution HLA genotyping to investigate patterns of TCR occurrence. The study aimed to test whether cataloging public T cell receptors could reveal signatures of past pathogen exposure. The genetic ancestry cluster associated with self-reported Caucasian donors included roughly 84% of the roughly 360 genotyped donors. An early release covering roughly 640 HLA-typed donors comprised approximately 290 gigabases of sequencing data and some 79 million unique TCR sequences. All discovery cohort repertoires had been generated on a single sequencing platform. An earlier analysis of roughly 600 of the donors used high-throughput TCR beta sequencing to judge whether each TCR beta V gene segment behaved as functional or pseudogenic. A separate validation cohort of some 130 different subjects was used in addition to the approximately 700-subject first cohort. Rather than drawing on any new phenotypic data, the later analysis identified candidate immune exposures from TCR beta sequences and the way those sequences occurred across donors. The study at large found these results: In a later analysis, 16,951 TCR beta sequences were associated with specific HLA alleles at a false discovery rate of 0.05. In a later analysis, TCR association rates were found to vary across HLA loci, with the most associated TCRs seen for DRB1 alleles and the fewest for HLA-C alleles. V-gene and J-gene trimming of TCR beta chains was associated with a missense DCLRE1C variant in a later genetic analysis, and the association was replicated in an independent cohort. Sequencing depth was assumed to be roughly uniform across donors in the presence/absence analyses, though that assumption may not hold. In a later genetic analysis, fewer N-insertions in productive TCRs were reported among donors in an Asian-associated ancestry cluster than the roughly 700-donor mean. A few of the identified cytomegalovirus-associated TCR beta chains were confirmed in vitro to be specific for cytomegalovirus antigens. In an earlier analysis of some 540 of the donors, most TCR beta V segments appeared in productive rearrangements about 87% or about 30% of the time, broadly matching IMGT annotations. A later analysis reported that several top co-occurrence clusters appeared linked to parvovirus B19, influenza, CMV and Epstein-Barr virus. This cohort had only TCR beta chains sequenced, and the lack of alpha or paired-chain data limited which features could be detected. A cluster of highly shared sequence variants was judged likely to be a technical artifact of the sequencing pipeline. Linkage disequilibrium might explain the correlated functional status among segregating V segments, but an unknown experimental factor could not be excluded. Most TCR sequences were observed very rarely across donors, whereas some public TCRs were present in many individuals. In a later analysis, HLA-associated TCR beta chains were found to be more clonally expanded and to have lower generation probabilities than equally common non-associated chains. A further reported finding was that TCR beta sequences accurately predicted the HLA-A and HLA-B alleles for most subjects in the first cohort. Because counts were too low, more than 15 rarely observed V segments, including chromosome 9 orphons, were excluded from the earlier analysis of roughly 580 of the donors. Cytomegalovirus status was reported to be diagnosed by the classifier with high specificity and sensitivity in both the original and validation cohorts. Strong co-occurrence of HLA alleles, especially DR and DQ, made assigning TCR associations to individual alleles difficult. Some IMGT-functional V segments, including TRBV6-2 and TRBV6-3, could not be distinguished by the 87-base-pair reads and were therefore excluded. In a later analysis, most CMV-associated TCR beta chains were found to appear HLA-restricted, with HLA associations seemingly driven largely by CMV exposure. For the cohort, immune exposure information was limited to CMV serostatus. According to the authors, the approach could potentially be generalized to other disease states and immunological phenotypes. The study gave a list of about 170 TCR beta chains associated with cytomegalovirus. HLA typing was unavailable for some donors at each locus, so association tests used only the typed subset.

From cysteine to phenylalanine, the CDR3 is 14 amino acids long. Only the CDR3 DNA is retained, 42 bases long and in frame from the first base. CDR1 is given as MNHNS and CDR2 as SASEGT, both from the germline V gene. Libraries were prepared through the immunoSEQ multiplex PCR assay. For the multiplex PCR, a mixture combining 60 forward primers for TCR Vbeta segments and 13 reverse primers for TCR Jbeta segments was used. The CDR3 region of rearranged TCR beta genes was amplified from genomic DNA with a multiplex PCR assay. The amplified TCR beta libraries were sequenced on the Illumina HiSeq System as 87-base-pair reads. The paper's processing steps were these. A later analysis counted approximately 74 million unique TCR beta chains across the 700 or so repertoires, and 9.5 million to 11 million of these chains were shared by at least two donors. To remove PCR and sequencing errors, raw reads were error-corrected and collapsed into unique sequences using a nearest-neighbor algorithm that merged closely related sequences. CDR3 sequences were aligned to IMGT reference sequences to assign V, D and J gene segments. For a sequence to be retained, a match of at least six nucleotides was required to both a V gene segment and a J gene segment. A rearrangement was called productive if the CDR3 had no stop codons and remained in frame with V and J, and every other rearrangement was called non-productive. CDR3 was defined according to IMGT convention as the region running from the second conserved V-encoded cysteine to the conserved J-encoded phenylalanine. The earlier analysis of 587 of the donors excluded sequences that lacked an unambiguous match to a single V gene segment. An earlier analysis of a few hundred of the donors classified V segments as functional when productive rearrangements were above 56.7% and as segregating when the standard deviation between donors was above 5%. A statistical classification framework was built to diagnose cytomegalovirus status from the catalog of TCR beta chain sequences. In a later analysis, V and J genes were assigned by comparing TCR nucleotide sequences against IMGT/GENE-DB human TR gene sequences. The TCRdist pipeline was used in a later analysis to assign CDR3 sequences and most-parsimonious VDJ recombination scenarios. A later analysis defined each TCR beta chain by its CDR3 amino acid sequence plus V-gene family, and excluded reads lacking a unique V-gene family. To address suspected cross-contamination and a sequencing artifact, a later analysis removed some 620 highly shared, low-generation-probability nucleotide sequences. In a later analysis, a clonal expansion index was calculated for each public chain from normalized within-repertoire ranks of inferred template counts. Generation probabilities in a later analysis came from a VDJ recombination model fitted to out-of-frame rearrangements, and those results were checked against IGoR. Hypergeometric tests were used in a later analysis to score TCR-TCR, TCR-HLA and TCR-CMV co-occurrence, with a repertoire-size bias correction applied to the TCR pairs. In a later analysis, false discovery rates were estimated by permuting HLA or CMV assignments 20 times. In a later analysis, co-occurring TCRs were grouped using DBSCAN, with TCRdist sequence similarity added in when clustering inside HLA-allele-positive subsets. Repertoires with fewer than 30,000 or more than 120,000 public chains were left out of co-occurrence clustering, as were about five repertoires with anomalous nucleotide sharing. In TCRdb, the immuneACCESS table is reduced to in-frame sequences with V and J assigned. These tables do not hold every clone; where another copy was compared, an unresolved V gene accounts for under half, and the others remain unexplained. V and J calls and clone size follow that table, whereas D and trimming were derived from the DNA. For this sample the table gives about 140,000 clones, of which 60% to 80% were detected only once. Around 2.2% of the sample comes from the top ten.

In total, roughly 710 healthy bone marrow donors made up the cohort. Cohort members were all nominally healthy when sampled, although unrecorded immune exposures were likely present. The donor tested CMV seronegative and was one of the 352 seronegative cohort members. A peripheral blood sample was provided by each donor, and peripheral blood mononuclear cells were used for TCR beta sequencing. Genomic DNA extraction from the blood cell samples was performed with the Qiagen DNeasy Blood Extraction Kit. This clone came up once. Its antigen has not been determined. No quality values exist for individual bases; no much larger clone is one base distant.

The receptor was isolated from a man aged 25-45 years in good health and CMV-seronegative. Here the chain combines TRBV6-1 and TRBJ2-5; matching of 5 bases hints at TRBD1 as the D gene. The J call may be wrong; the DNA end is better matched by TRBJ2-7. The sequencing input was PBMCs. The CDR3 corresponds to CASSSLDIQGEQYF. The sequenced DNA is TGTGCCAGCAGTTCCTTGGACATTCAGGGCGAGCAGTACTTC.